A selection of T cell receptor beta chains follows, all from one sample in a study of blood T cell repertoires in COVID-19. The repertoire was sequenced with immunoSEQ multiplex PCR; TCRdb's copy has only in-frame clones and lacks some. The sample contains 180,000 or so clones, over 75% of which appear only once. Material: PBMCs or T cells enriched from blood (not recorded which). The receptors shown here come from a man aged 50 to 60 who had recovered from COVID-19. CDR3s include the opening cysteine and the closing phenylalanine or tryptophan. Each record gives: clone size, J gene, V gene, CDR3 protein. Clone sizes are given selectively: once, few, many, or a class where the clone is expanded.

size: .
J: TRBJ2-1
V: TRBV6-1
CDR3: CASSDFAGQGDNEQFF

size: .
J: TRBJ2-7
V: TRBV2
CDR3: CASRGQGVSYEQYF

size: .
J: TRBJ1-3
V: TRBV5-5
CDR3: CASSFDRGRGNTIYF

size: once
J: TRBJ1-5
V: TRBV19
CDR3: CASRGRGASGQPQHF

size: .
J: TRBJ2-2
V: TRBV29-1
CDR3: CSVDPGQGTTGELFF

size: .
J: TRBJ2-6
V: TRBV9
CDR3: CASSATQANVLTF

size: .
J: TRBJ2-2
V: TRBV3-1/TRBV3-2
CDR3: CASRRPGTSRGELFF

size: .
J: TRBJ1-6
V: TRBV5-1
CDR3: CASSSPDRDGPNAPLHF

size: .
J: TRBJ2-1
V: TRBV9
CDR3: CASSVEAGRGNEQFF

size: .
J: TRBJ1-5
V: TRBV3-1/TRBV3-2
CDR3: CASSPQVGSQPQHF

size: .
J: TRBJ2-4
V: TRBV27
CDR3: CASPLGGHRNIQYF

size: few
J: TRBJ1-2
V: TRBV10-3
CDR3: CAISESGSGYGYTF

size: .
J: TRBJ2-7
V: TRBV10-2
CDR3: CASSVAPGAYEQYF

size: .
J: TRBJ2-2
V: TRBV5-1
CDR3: CASSYPTGEPDTGELFF

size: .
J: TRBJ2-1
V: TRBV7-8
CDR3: CASSLVAGGKDEQFF

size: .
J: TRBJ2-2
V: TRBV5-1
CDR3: CASSNTDRGQTGELFF

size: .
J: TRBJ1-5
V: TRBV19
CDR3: CATTPKERRGQGGRNQPQHF

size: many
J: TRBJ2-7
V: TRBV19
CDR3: CASSIVSYGGEQYF

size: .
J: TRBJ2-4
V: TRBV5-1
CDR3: CASSLSRGKNIQYF

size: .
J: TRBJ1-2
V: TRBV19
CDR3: CASSIVSGYGYTF

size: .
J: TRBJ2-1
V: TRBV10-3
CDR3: CAISRATSGGYNEQFF

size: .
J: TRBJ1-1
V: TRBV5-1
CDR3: CASSLGQGAGVTEAFF

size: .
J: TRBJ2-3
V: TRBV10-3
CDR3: CAISDVREGTDTQYF

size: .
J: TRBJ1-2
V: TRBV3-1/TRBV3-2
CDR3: CASSQGGLRGRNGYTF

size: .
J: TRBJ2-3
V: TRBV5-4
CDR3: CASSRSGGSTDTQYF

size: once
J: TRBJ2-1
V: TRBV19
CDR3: CASSLRSGVLYNEQFF

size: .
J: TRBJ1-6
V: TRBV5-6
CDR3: CASRGLNSPLHF

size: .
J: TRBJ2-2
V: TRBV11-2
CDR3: CASSAALLAATGELFF

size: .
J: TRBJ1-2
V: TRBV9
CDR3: CASSVAGDYGYTF

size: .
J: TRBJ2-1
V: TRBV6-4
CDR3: CASRPRTGGLGEQFF

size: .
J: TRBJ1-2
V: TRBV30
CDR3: CACNPGYGYTF

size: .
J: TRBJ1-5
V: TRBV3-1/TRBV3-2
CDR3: CASSPRGIGNQPQHF

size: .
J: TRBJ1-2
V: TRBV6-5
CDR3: CASRLGQGKNYGYTF

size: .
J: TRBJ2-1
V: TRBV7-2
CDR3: CASSLGGGEREQFF

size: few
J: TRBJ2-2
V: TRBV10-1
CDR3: CASSESQPRTGELFF

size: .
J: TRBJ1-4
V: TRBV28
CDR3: CASIERTGGREKLFF

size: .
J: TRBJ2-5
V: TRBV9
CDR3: CASSVVSASGRGSQETQYF

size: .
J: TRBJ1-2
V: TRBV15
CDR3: CATSREAGTGNFLHGYTF

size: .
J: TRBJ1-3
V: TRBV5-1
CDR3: CASSPGDTGNTIYF

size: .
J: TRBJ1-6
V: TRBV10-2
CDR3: CASSYDRVSPLHF

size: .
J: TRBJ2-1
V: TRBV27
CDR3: CASSSPSRPGGNNEQFF

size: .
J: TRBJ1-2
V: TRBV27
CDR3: CASSPLNYRRDSGYTF

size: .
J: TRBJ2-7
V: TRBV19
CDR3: CASSNTYEQYF